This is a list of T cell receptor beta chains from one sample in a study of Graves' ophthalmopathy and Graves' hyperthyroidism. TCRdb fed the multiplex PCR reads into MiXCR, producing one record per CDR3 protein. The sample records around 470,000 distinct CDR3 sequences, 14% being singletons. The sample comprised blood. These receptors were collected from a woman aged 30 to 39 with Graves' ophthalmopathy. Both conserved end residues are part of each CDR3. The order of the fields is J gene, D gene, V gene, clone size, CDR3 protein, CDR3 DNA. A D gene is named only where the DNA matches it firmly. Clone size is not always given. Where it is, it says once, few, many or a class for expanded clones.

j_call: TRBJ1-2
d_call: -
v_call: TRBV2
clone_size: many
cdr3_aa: CASSEDSRGNGYTF
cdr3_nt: TGTGCCAGCAGTGAAGACAGTAGGGGGAATGGCTACACCTTC

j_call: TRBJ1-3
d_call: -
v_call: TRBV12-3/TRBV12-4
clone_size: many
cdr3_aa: CASEDRNTIYF
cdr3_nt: TGTGCCAGCGAAGATAGAAACACCATATATTTT

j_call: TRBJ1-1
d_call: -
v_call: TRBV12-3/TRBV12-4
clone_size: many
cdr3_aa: CASSPGREDFF
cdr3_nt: TGTGCCAGCAGTCCCGGCCGGGAGGATTTCTTT

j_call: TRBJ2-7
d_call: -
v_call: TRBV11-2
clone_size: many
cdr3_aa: CASSLEPGPESGQYF
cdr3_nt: TGTGCCAGCAGCTTAGAACCAGGTCCAGAGTCGGGGCAGTACTTC

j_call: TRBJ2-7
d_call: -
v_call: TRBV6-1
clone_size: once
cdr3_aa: CASSPIGQPYEQYF
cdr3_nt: TGTGCCAGCAGCCCAATCGGGCAACCCTACGAGCAGTACTTC

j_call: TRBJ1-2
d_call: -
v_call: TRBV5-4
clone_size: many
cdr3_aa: CASSSFDPRTNFNPYGYTF
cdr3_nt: TGTGCCAGCAGCTCTTTTGACCCCCGGACCAACTTCAATCCTTATGGCTACACCTTC

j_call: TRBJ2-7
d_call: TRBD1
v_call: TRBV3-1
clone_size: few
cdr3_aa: CASSPRLTGTASYEQYF
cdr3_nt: TGTGCCAGCAGCCCCCGCCTGACCGGGACAGCCTCCTACGAGCAGTACTTC

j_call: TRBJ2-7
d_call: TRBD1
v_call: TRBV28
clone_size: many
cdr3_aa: CASSLGQGIEQYF
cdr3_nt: TGTGCCAGCAGCCTGGGACAGGGGATCGAGCAGTACTTC

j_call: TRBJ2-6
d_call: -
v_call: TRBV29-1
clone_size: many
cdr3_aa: CSVEVGGSGANVLTF
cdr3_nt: TGCAGCGTTGAAGTAGGAGGGTCTGGGGCCAACGTCCTGACTTTC

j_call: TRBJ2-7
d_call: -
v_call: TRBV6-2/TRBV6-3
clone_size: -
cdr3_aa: CASRSGDVRGQYF
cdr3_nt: TGTGCCAGCAGATCAGGGGACGTCCGAGGGCAGTACTTC

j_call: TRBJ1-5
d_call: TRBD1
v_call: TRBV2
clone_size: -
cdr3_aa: CASSPQGSEPQHF
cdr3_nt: TGTGCCAGCAGTCCACAGGGGAGTGAGCCCCAGCATTTT

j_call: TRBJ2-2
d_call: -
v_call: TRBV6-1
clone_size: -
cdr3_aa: CASSTPYGNTGELFF
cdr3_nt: TGTGCCAGCAGCACACCTTACGGGAACACCGGGGAGCTGTTTTTT

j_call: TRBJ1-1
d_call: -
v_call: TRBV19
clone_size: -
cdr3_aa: CASSRGTVDTELFF
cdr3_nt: TGTGCCAGTAGCAGGGGCACGGTCGACACTGAACTTTTCTTT

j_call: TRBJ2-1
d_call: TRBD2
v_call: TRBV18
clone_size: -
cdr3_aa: CASSPKTSGGHNEQFF
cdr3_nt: TGTGCCAGCTCACCCAAGACTAGCGGGGGGCACAATGAGCAGTTCTTC